This TCR beta chain is drawn from a study of long-term antiretroviral therapy in people with HIV. There are 12 residues in the CDR3. Germline lookup yields CDR1 MNHNS and CDR2 SASEGT. A v3.0 immunoSEQ assay was performed at survey level. Sequencing was performed with immunoSEQ multiplex PCR; in TCRdb, only in-frame clones are kept and a portion is missing. Counted here are tens of thousands of clones, approximately 93% occurring once; the ten biggest clones make up 9.2%. One or more pre-ART and two or more post-ART PBMC samples were available from each donor. Samples held about 0.95-11 million cryopreserved PBMC before DNA extraction.

The specimen was unsorted PBMCs, collected 7.6 years after starting antiretroviral therapy. The V gene is TRBV6-1, the J gene TRBJ2-7; no reliable D call. This TCR was recovered from a woman aged 40-49 years with HIV. DNA for the CDR3: TGTGCGAGAGGTGGAGCCCGTCACGAGCAGTACTTC. The encoded protein is CARGGARHEQYF.